This T cell receptor beta chain was obtained from a study of T cell responses to AZD1222 COVID-19 vaccine. Whole-study results and caveats: Targeting of unmutated variant regions was reportedly seen in nearly half of spike-specific TCRs. Two AZD1222 doses significantly raised spike-specific TCR breadth and depth over controls. Baseline seropositives among AZD1222 recipients totaled only six. Clonal diversity may have been underestimated, and the donors were mostly white British, with more females than males.

On this clone itself: Antigen specificity is unknown.

Assay used: immunoSEQ multiplex PCR; TCRdb lists only in-frame clones, some missing. Among 140,000 to 150,000 clones listed, 88% were seen once. CDR3 length equals 14 residues. CDR1 is SGHAT and CDR2 is FQNNGV in the germline V gene. The V end lost 1 base, the J end lost 5 bases, and 12 bases lay between the germline ends. This TCR came from an adult who received the MenACWY meningococcal vaccine as a control. This chain links TRBV11-2 with TRBJ2-7, with a possible D match to TRBD1 (5 bases). This material consisted of peripheral blood, taken 28 days after the second dose of the MenACWY control vaccine. CDR3 loop: CASSLVQVKDEQYF. In DNA, the CDR3 is TGTGCCAGCAGCTTAGTACAGGTAAAAGACGAGCAGTACTTC. The whole variable domain, remainder taken from reference TRBV11-2 and TRBJ2-7, is EAGVAQSPRYKIIEKRQSVAFWCNPISGHATLYWYQQILGQGPKLLIQFQNNGVVDDSQLPKDRFSAERLKGVDSTLKIQPAKLEDSAVYLCASSLVQVKDEQYFGPGTRLTVT.